This TCR beta chain was obtained from a study of blood T cell repertoires in COVID-19. The wider study: Specimens from acute and convalescent COVID-19 originated in the United States, Italy and Spain.

On this clone itself: Other DNA sequences of this sample code for an identical CDR3.

Germline V CDR1 and CDR2: MNHNS, SASEGT. CDR3 length: 12 amino acids. The ends were cut back, 2 bases at V and 5 bases at J, with 6 bases in the middle. Grouping used clinical history reported by participants in a survey and questionnaire. Donors in Cohort 3 counted as recovered after two negative PCRs, clearance, or symptom resolution. As originally analysed: Reference gene primer amplification in the assay estimated nucleated cell counts. Assay: immunoSEQ multiplex PCR; the TCRdb copy retains only in-frame clones and omits some. That table supplies the V and J calls and clone size; D and trimming were determined from the DNA. This table has roughly 450,000 clones, around 90% appearing once.

Material for sequencing was PBMCs or T cells enriched from blood (not recorded which). This receptor was taken from a young man who had recovered from COVID-19. The chain recombines TRBV6-1 with TRBJ2-5; weak D call: TRBD1 (6 bases). The CDR3 coding sequence is TGTGCCAGCAGTGAACAGGGGGAGACCCAGTACTTC. Translation gives CASSEQGETQYF.